Given below is one T cell receptor beta chain in context. This entry comes from a study of T cell changes during pregnancy in multiple sclerosis. CDR3 length: 12 amino acids. CDR1 and CDR2 from the germline V gene are SGHNT and YYREEE (reference sequence). With 3 bases removed from V and 5 bases from J, the gap between germline ends came to 8 bases. The repertoire was sequenced with immunoSEQ multiplex PCR; TCRdb's copy has only in-frame clones and lacks some. Here the sample spans roughly 64,000 clones, more than 75% being singletons. The input for sequencing was peripheral blood, taken in the second trimester of pregnancy. The chain has TRBV5-4 and TRBJ2-5; D gene uncertain. The TCR originated in a female donor with multiple sclerosis, enrolled in a pregnancy study. CDR3 coding DNA: TGTGCCAGCAGCTCCCCTAGGGAGACCCAGTACTTC. This codes for CASSSPRETQYF. The whole variable domain, filled in from reference TRBV5-4 and TRBJ2-5, reads ETGVTQSPTHLIKTRGQQVTLRCSSQSGHNTVSWYQQALGQGPQFIFQYYREEENGRGNFPPRFSGLQFPNYSSELNVNALELDDSALYLCASSSPRETQYFGPGTRLLVL.